This paragraph reports one T cell receptor (beta chain). Its antigen is not identified. The data were taken from a study of cytomegalovirus exposure and HLA in healthy donors. For the study at large: The 120 validation repertoires were produced on the same platform as the 700 or so repertoires of the first cohort. This was reported in a later analysis.

Clones were sequenced by immunoSEQ multiplex PCR, and TCRdb holds only the in-frame ones, with some missing. The sample includes about 98,000 clones, about 83% of them seen just once. Study-wide results and limits: Specificity for CMV antigens was confirmed in vitro for three of the CMV-associated chains. There were 160 or so TCR beta chains listed as cytomegalovirus-associated. There were some public TCRs occurring in many donors, but most TCR sequences were rare.

The source of this sequence is a woman in her twenties or thirties in good health and CMV-seronegative. What was sequenced was PBMCs.

The CDR3 sequence is CASSSPGQSRNTIYF. In DNA form, the CDR3 reads TGTGCCAGCAGTTCCCCGGGACAGTCTAGGAACACCATATATTTT. This rearrangement joins TRBV28 to TRBJ1-3; TRBD1 matches at 7 bases. J gave up 7 bases and V 4 bases, and 10 bases lay outside the gene matches. Germline V CDR1 and CDR2: MDHEN, SYDVKM. The CDR3 loop spans 15 amino acids.